These 15 T cell receptor beta chains were all obtained from the same sample, sequenced in a study of T cell responses to AZD1222 COVID-19 vaccine (dated by TCRdb to 2020 to 2023). What the time point label conveys for this sample: about 28 days (+/-7) after the second vaccine dose. The meaning of the sample's treatment or condition label: meningococcal conjugate vaccine given as trial control. The library was made by the immunoSEQ multiplex PCR assay. The table comes from immuneACCESS by way of TCRdb, which keeps in-frame sequences with V and J called. Part of the clones is missing from these tables; in studies checked, under half for an unresolved V gene and the rest for unknown reasons. This sample comprises about 99,000 clones, 86% of them detected only once. Of the sample, about 3.1% falls within the top ten clones. Sequencing used peripheral blood, obtained 28 days after the second dose of the MenACWY control vaccine. These receptors came from an adult who received the MenACWY meningococcal vaccine as a control.

This clone appeared once. V is TRBV10-3 and J is TRBJ1-2; no clear D gene. Trimming shortened V by 0 bases and J by 4 bases, and 9 bases separated the two germline ends. The germline gives CDR1 ENHRY, CDR2 SYGVKD. The CDR3 contains 14 residues. CDR3 sequence reads: CAISESEARYGYTF. In DNA form, the CDR3 reads TGTGCCATCAGTGAGTCAGAGGCACGCTATGGCTACACCTTC.

The chain employs TRBV7-2 and TRBJ2-6; D ambiguous. Germline V gives CDR1 SGHTA, CDR2 FQGNSA. The CDR3 extends over 15 amino acids. V was pared by 4 bases and J by 4 bases, with 11 bases between. Written as DNA, the CDR3 is TGTGCCAGCAGCTACCGATCCTCCGGGGCCAACGTCCTGACTTTC. It is translated as CASSYRSSGANVLTF.

Only one count was recorded for this clone. The gene calls are TRBV2 and TRBJ2-5; D may be TRBD2 (6 bases). This CDR3 contains 15 residues. Germline CDR1 and CDR2: SNHLY and FYNNEI. Trimming cost V 4 bases and J 5 bases, with 17 bases left between them. Here the CDR3 reads CASSGKGGAWETQYF. CDR3 coding DNA: TGTGCCAGCAGTGGTAAAGGCGGGGCGTGGGAGACCCAGTACTTC.

The sample holds one count of this clone. The gene calls are TRBV7-2 and TRBJ2-1; 13 positions agree with TRBD2. Germline loops: CDR1 SGHTA, CDR2 FQGNSA. The CDR3 is made up of 17 amino acids. V lost 3 bases to trimming and J lost 8 bases; unmatched junction nucleotides: 10. The CDR3 reads CASSFGQGLAGFDEQFF. The CDR3 DNA reads TGTGCCAGCAGCTTCGGCCAGGGACTAGCGGGGTTCGATGAGCAGTTCTTC.

V is TRBV18 and J is TRBJ2-7, with 12 nucleotides matching TRBD1. CDR3 length: 16 amino acids. Trimming removed 6 bases from V and 3 bases from J; junction bases left unmatched: 9. Germline V CDR1 and CDR2: KGHSH, LQKENI. CDR3 nucleotides: TGTGCCAGCTCCGTGGGGACAGGGGGCTCGGGCTACGAGCAGTACTTC. The encoded protein is CASSVGTGGSGYEQYF.

V gene TRBV2 combines with J gene TRBJ1-1; D remains ambiguous. The V gene lost 6 bases and the J gene lost 7 bases, with 6 bases spanning the gap. CDR1 and CDR2 from the germline V gene are SNHLY and FYNNEI. CDR3 length: 10 residues. CDR3 in DNA: TGTGCCAGCAGCTTGGGTGAAGCTTTCTTT. Its protein is CASSLGEAFF.

This chain joins TRBV4-3 and TRBJ1-2; D remains unclear. The V end was cut by 0 bases, the J end by 8 bases, with 19 bases between. This CDR3 contains 16 residues. Germline V CDR1 and CDR2: LGHNA, YSLEER. CDR3: CASSQDAWEDPLGYTF. The CDR3 coding sequence is TGCGCCAGCAGCCAAGATGCGTGGGAGGACCCCTTAGGCTACACCTTC.

V and J are TRBV6-2 or TRBV6-3 and TRBJ1-4; D gene unclear. The germline V gene encodes CDR1 MNHEY and CDR2 SVGEGT. The V end lost 0 bases, the J end lost 1 base, and 6 bases lay between the germline ends. This CDR3 is built from 15 residues. The CDR3 is CASSYSEETNEKLFF. CDR3 DNA: TGTGCCAGCAGTTACTCGGAGGAAACTAATGAAAAACTGTTTTTT.

A few counts support this clone. V gene TRBV5-1 combines with J gene TRBJ1-3, with unresolved D. The V gene's germline CDR1 is SGHRS and CDR2 YFSETQ. V lost 0 bases and J lost 0, with 10 bases in between. There are 16 residues in the CDR3. The CDR3 coding sequence is TGCGCCAGCAGCTTGGGCGGGTTTGGCTCTGGAAACACCATATATTTT. It translates to CASSLGGFGSGNTIYF. Based on the CDR3 plus reference TRBV5-1 and TRBJ1-3, the full variable domain is KAGVTQTPRYLIKTRGQQVTLSCSPISGHRSVSWYQQTPGQGLQFLFEYFSETQRNKGNFPGRFSGRQFSNSRSEMNVSTLELGDSALYLCASSLGGFGSGNTIYFGEGSWLTVV.

With respect to this clone: The junction does not match germline at one end; this may be a read error. The rearrangement links TRBV7-7 to TRBJ2-5, with TRBD2 as a possible D gene (7 bases). The CDR3 is 15 residues long. The V gene's germline CDR1 is SSHAT and CDR2 FNYEAQ (reference sequence). CDR3 DNA sequence: TGTGCTAGCAGCTTAGGGGGGGGCTCCCAAGAGACCCAGTACTTC. Amino acids: CASSLGGGSQETQYF.

This sequence joins TRBV5-1 and TRBJ2-2; D possibly corresponds to TRBD1 (5 bases). V was trimmed by 1 base and J by 2 bases, leaving 12 bases between them. This CDR3 has 16 amino acids. CDR1 is SGHRS and CDR2 is YFSETQ in the germline V gene. CDR3 loop: CASSLLSQGNTGELFF. The CDR3 nucleotides read TGCGCCAGCAGCTTGTTGTCCCAGGGCAACACCGGGGAGCTGTTTTTT.

This clone was counted once. This rearrangement joins TRBV15 to TRBJ1-2; TRBD1 might be the D (5 bases). Trimming took off 0 bases at V and 2 bases at J, with 10 bases between the two ends. CDR3 length: 15 amino acids. Germline-derived CDR1 and CDR2 are LNHNV and YYDKDF (reference sequence). The CDR3 DNA reads as TGTGCCACCAGCAGAGACCGGACAACGAACTATGGCTACACCTTC. Translation gives CATSRDRTTNYGYTF.

The rearrangement joins TRBV7-9 to TRBJ1-6, with D unclear. The length of the CDR3 is 11 residues. Germline V gives CDR1 SEHNR, CDR2 FQNEAQ (reference sequence). Trimming stripped 5 bases from V and 13 bases from J, with 9 bases between. Here the CDR3 reads CASSPTGPLHF. The CDR3 bases are TGTGCCAGCAGCCCCACCGGCCCCCTCCACTTT.

V and J are TRBV7-2 and TRBJ2-1; 8 bases map to TRBD1. V was clipped by 5 bases and J by 6 bases; unmatched bases: 0. This CDR3 contains 12 residues. CDR1 and CDR2 from the germline V gene are SGHTA and FQGNSA. CDR3: CASSGTGNEQFF. CDR3 sequence (DNA): TGTGCCAGCAGCGGGACAGGCAATGAGCAGTTCTTC.

V is TRBV18 and J is TRBJ2-7, with D perhaps TRBD1 (6 bases). Germline V gene sequence: CDR1 KGHSH, CDR2 LQKENI. The CDR3 sequence is 16 residues long. The V gene lost 0 bases and the J gene lost 6 bases, with 18 bases spanning the gap. This chain's CDR3 is CASSPPTEGGWGEQYF. As DNA, the CDR3 is TGTGCCAGCTCACCACCGACGGAAGGGGGTTGGGGCGAGCAGTACTTC.